This passage covers 7 T cell receptor beta chains from one sample sequenced in a study of human T cells and chemical hapten exposure. Time point given: pre-sensitization, week 0. The treatment here: therapeutic diphenylcyclopropenone sensitization with weekly scalp DPC. TCRdb re-called the RACE reads with MiXCR, one entry per CDR3 protein. This sample has more than 300,000 distinct CDR3 sequences, with around 5.5% found just once. This material consisted of whole blood, taken in connection with sensitization to the hapten diphenylcyclopropenone (DPC). Receptors were obtained from a young woman with alopecia areata. Some clones in this sample may be carry-over from other donors' samples.

The V gene is TRBV19, the J gene TRBJ1-2; tentative D call: TRBD1 (5 bases). CDR3 length: 15 amino acids. Trimming removed 8 bases at V and 5 bases at J, with 21 bases between. CDR1 and CDR2 from the germline V gene are LNHDA and SQIVND (reference sequence). DNA of the CDR3: TGTGCCAGTCTGGTGTCGGCAGGGAGTCGGTATGGCTACACCTTC. Its protein is CASLVSAGSRYGYTF.

This clonotype has a handful of counts. The rearrangement uses TRBV7-2 and TRBJ2-5; 10 nucleotides agree with TRBD2. The germline V gene encodes CDR1 SGHTA and CDR2 FQGNSA. With 7 bases clipped from V and 5 bases from J, the junction kept 7 bases outside the gene matches. CDR3 length equals 14 residues. The DNA of the CDR3 is TGTGCCAGCAAGCAGCGGGGGGGCCGGGAGACCCAGTACTTC. Its translation is CASKQRGGRETQYF.

This CDR3 is CASSFEGRGNQPQHF. The CDR3, as DNA: TGTGCCAGCAGTTTTGAGGGCAGGGGCAATCAGCCCCAGCATTTT. The gene calls are TRBV27 and TRBJ1-5, with TRBD1 as a possible D gene (5 bases). Trimming pared 3 bases from V and 2 bases from J, leaving 11 bases between. The CDR3 has 15 amino acids. In germline, CDR1 is MNHEY, CDR2 SMNVEV (reference sequence).

This clonotype occurred a few times. The chain recombines TRBV12-3 or TRBV12-4 with TRBJ1-6, with 8 bases aligning to TRBD1. This CDR3 spans 16 amino acids. V was clipped by 6 bases and J by 13 bases; unmatched bases: 17. CDR3 DNA: TGTGCCAGCAGCCGAGAGGGACAGGCTCCGCGGGGGCCCCTCCACTTT. Its translation is CASSREGQAPRGPLHF.

This clonotype has at least ten counts. The V and J genes are TRBV20-1 and TRBJ2-7; D may correspond to TRBD1 or TRBD2 (7 bases each). The CDR3 length is 15 residues. V was trimmed by 0 bases and J by 5 bases, leaving 17 bases between them. CDR1 and CDR2 (germline): DFQATT, SNEGSKA (reference sequence). The CDR3 region has the DNA TGCAGTGCTAGAGAACAGGGGAGGGGGTCGAACGAGCAGTACTTC. Its translation is CSAREQGRGSNEQYF.

This clonotype was seen many times. The chain combines TRBV4-1 with TRBJ2-2; possible D gene TRBD2, 6 bases. Trimming shortened V by 5 bases and J by 0 bases, and 13 bases separated the two germline ends. Per the germline V gene, CDR1 is MGHRA and CDR2 is YSYEKL. The CDR3 has 16 amino acids. The CDR3 sequence: CASSSGGGSNTGELFF. The DNA of the CDR3 is TGCGCCAGCAGCTCCGGGGGTGGATCGAACACCGGGGAGCTGTTTTTT.

At least ten counts were recorded for this clonotype. V gene TRBV11-3 combines with J gene TRBJ1-1; D gene unclear. CDR1 and CDR2 (germline): SGHNT, YENEEA. The CDR3 totals 13 residues. V lost 0 bases and J 4 bases, leaving 6 bases between the germline ends. The CDR3 is CASSLDFSTEAFF. The CDR3 DNA reads TGTGCCAGCAGCTTAGATTTTAGCACTGAAGCTTTCTTT.